The 17 T cell receptor beta chains below all came from one sample that was sequenced in a study of cytomegalovirus exposure and HLA in healthy donors. Vbeta (60) and Jbeta (13) primers were used in the PCR. Only in-frame clones appear in the TCRdb table, and some are missing; sequencing was by immunoSEQ multiplex PCR. The sample lists 150,000 to 200,000 clones; about four fifths were seen once. Sequencing used PBMCs. The source is a woman aged 40 to 50 in good health and CMV-seronegative.

This clone came up a few times. This chain uses TRBV2 with TRBJ1-5, with TRBD1 identical over 7 bases. Germline CDR1 SNHLY, CDR2 FYNNEI. The CDR3 length is 19 residues. V trimming: 3 bases; J trimming: 7 bases; junction bases outside the gene matches: 21. The CDR3 loop is CASSDPVLDRESQEQPQHF. CDR3 sequence (DNA): TGTGCCAGCAGTGATCCCGTTCTTGACAGGGAGTCACAAGAGCAGCCCCAGCATTTT.

J is TRBJ1-6 and V is TRBV2; D not resolved. This CDR3 region has 14 residues. The germline gives CDR1 SNHLY, CDR2 FYNNEI. V was trimmed by 4 bases and J by 8 bases, leaving 12 bases between them. The CDR3 is CASSVLREDSPLHF. DNA of the CDR3: TGTGCCAGCAGTGTTCTCCGGGAAGATTCACCCCTCCACTTT.

The chain carries TRBV7-9 and TRBJ2-1; TRBD2 is a possible D gene (6 bases). CDR1 is SEHNR, CDR2 FQNEAQ, per germline (reference sequence). The CDR3 loop spans 13 amino acids. V was trimmed by 8 bases and J by 10 bases, leaving 18 bases between them. CDR3 in DNA: TGTGCCAGCCCCCTAGCGTACCCGCTCGAGCAGTTCTTC. The encoded protein is CASPLAYPLEQFF.

This sequence joins TRBV27 and TRBJ1-2; D is ambiguous. The CDR3 spans 14 residues. V was shortened by 2 bases and J by 4 bases, with 11 bases between the two germline ends. Germline V gene lookup returns CDR1 MNHEY and CDR2 SMNVEV (reference sequence). CDR3 sequence: CASSLGGLFYGYTF. The CDR3 DNA follows: TGTGCCAGCAGTTTAGGAGGGCTTTTCTATGGCTACACCTTC.

This clone was seen more than once but under ten times. The chain employs TRBV7-2 and TRBJ2-3, with a possible D match to TRBD2 (5 bases). V shed 5 bases and J shed 0 bases, with 9 bases lying between them. The CDR3 is 14 residues long. Germline V gene sequence: CDR1 SGHTA, CDR2 FQGNSA. The CDR3 nucleotides are TGTGCCAGCAGCCGCCGGACTAGCACAGATACGCAGTATTTT. Protein product: CASSRRTSTDTQYF.

The rearrangement links TRBV25-1 to TRBJ2-1; 9 bases match TRBD2. The CDR3 is 16 amino acids. CDR1 is MGHDK, CDR2 SYGVNS, per germline. The V segment lost 1 base and the J segment 5 bases; nucleotides outside the gene matches: 6. As DNA, the CDR3 is TGTGCCAGCAGTGAATTGGGGACTAGCAAACACAATGAGCAGTTCTTC. Protein product: CASSELGTSKHNEQFF.

The DNA for the CDR3 is TGTGCCTGGAACCCAGGGGAGGGCTACACCTTC. This codes for CAWNPGEGYTF. The rearrangement joins TRBV30 to TRBJ1-2, with a tentative D call TRBD1 (6 bases). The CDR3 loop spans 11 amino acids. Germline values: CDR1 GTSNPN, CDR2 SVGIG (reference sequence). With 4 bases removed from V and 8 bases from J, the gap between germline ends came to 11 bases. The full variable domain, with the rest looked up from reference TRBV30 and TRBJ1-2, is SQTIHQWPATLVQPVGSPLSLECTVEGTSNPNLYWYRQAAGRGLQLLFYSVGIGQISSEVPQNLSASRPQDRQFILSSKKLLLSDSGFYLCAWNPGEGYTFGSGTRLTVV.

This CDR3 reads CASQDNLNSGNTIYF. CDR3 in DNA: TGTGCCAGTCAGGACAACCTAAACTCTGGAAACACCATATATTTT. The V call is TRBV19, the J call TRBJ1-3; weak D call: TRBD1 (5 bases). V was shortened by 8 bases and J by 0 bases, with 14 bases between the two germline ends. The length of the CDR3 is 15 residues. Per germline, CDR1 LNHDA and CDR2 SQIVND (reference sequence).

The V gene is TRBV19, the J gene TRBJ1-2; 8 positions match TRBD1. The CDR3 is 15 residues long. J was trimmed by 8 bases and V by 9 bases; bases with no gene match: 17. The germline V gene encodes CDR1 LNHDA and CDR2 SQIVND (reference sequence). The CDR3 loop is CARIPTRQGKIGYTF. In nucleotides, the CDR3 is TGTGCCAGGATCCCCACTCGACAGGGGAAGATCGGCTACACCTTC.

This chain links TRBV7-9 with TRBJ2-7, with 7 bases identical to TRBD2. CDR3 length: 16 amino acids. Trimming at V came to 0 bases and at J to 5 bases, leaving 10 bases not matched to a gene. Per germline, CDR1 SEHNR and CDR2 FQNEAQ (reference sequence). CDR3 nucleotide sequence: TGTGCCAGCAGCTTAGCGCTTGGCGGGAGATTGGACGAGCAGTACTTC. Translation: CASSLALGGRLDEQYF.

The rearrangement joins TRBV12-5 to TRBJ2-6; tentative D call: TRBD1 (5 bases). The V gene's germline CDR1 is LGHNT and CDR2 FRNRAP. This CDR3 is 18 amino acids long. Trimming cost V 4 bases and J 4 bases, with 20 bases left between them. Here the CDR3 DNA reads TGTGCTAGTGGTTCCTCGAGACAGAAACCCTTCGGGGCCAACGTCCTGACTTTC. As protein: CASGSSRQKPFGANVLTF.

This CDR3 reads CASSLGGQGTGELFF. The CDR3 DNA follows: TGCGCCAGCAGCTTGGGGGGACAGGGAACCGGGGAGCTGTTTTTT. The gene calls are TRBV5-1 and TRBJ2-2; TRBD1 matches at 9 bases. Germline values: CDR1 SGHRS, CDR2 YFSETQ. The CDR3 consists of 15 residues. Germline trimming cut 0 bases from V and 5 bases from J; bases unmatched to any gene: 2.

The chain combines TRBV4-3 with TRBJ2-5; 8 nucleotides match TRBD2. V was clipped by 0 bases and J by 1 base; unmatched bases: 19. The CDR3 is 21 residues long. Looked up from germline, CDR1 is LGHNA and CDR2 is YSLEER. CDR3 in DNA: TGCGCCAGCAGCCAAGATAATGGTAGGGCTAGCGGGCGATCCGCCCAAGAGACCCAGTACTTC. This codes for CASSQDNGRASGRSAQETQYF.

The chain is built from TRBV6-5 and TRBJ1-1, with TRBD1 as a possible D gene (6 bases). V shed 6 bases and J shed 1 base, with 12 bases lying between them. The germline V gene has CDR1 MNHEY and CDR2 SVGAGI. This CDR3 comprises 14 residues. CDR3 DNA sequence: TGTGCCAGCAGGCGAGGACAGACGAACACTGAAGCTTTCTTT. The encoded protein is CASRRGQTNTEAFF.

The V gene is TRBV14, the J gene TRBJ2-7; 9 positions agree with TRBD1. Unmatched junction bases numbered 7, after V lost 1 base and J lost 0 bases. This CDR3 region has 17 residues. Per the germline V gene, CDR1 is SGHDN and CDR2 is FVKESK. CDR3 sequence (DNA): TGTGCCAGCAGCCAAGGGGCGGGACAGGGATTCTCCTACGAGCAGTACTTC. Translation: CASSQGAGQGFSYEQYF.

This clone was seen a handful of times. This chain uses TRBV2 with TRBJ1-1, with D possibly being TRBD1 (6 bases). Trimming cost V 3 bases and J 3 bases, with 8 bases left between them. This CDR3 spans 13 amino acids. Germline V lookup: CDR1 SNHLY, CDR2 FYNNEI. The CDR3 nucleotides are TGTGCCAGCAGTGAGACAGGCTACACTGAAGCTTTCTTT. Amino acid sequence: CASSETGYTEAFF. The full variable domain, its missing parts supplied by reference TRBV2 and TRBJ1-1, is EPEVTQTPSHQVTQMGQEVILRCVPISNHLYFYWYRQILGQKVEFLVSFYNNEISEKSEIFDDQFSVERPDGSNFTLKIRSTKLEDSAMYFCASSETGYTEAFFGQGTRLTVV.

The gene calls are TRBV29-1 and TRBJ2-1, with D perhaps matching TRBD1 (6 bases). The CDR3 extends over 14 amino acids. Germline loops: CDR1 SQVTM, CDR2 ANQGSEA. The V and J ends lost 2 bases and 6 bases respectively, with 14 bases between them. The CDR3 is CSVELGHRVNEQFF. The CDR3 DNA reads as TGCAGCGTTGAATTGGGACACAGAGTCAATGAGCAGTTCTTC.